This TCR beta chain was captured in a study of cytomegalovirus exposure and HLA in healthy donors. Study-wide results and limits: Whilst most TCR sequences proved rare, a subset of public TCRs occurred across many donors. An analysis done earlier found most TCR beta V segments productive about 90% or about 30% of the time. Presence/absence analyses treated sequencing depth as roughly uniform across donors. In vitro data verified three CMV-associated chains as specific for CMV antigens.

Vbeta (60) and Jbeta (13) primers were used in the PCR. Only in-frame clones appear in the TCRdb table, and some are missing; sequencing was by immunoSEQ multiplex PCR. The sample records 130,000 or so clones, around 78% being singletons. The germline V gene encodes CDR1 KGHSH and CDR2 LQKENI. V lost 3 bases to trimming and J lost 0 bases; unmatched junction nucleotides: 5. The CDR3 runs to 16 residues. As regards this clone: Antigen unknown.

The sequence came from a female donor in good health and CMV-seropositive. The sample was PBMCs. The rearrangement links TRBV18 to TRBJ2-1, with 7 bases matching TRBD1. The CDR3 nucleotides read TGTGCCAGCTCACCCTATACAGGGGACTCCTACAATGAGCAGTTCTTC. Its protein product is CASSPYTGDSYNEQFF.